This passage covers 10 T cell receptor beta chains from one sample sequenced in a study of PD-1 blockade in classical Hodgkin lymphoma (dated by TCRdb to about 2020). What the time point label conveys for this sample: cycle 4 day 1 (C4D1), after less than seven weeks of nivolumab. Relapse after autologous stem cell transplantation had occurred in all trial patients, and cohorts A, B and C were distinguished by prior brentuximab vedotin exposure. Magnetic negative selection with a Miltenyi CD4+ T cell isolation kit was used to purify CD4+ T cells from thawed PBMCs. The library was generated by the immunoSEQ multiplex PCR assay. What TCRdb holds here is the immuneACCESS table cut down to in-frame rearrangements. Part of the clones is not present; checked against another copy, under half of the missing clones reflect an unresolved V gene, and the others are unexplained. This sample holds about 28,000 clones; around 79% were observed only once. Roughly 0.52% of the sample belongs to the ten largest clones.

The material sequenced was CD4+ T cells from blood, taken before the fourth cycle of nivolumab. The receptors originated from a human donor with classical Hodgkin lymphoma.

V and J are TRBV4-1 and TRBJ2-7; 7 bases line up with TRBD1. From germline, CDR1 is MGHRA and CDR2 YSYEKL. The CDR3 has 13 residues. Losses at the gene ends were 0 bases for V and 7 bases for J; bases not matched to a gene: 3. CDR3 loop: CASSQEETGEQYF. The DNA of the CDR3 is TGCGCCAGCAGCCAAGAGGAGACAGGGGAGCAGTACTTC.

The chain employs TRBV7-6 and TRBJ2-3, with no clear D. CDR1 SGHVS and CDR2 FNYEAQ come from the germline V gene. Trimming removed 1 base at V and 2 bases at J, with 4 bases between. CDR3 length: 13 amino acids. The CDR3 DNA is TGTGCCAGCAGCTTAGGATACACAGATACGCAGTATTTT. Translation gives CASSLGYTDTQYF. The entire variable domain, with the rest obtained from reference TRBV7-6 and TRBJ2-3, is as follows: GAGVSQSPRYKVTKRGQDVALRCDPISGHVSLYWYRQALGQGPEFLTYFNYEAQQDKSGLPNDRFSAERPEGSISTLTIQRTEQRDSAMYRCASSLGYTDTQYFGPGTRLTVL.

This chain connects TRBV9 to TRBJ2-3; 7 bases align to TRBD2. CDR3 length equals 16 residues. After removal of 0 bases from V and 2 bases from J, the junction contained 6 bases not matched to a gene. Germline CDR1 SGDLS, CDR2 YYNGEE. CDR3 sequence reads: CASSVVGRGNTDTQYF. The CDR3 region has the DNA TGTGCCAGCAGCGTAGTAGGGCGGGGGAACACAGATACGCAGTATTTT.

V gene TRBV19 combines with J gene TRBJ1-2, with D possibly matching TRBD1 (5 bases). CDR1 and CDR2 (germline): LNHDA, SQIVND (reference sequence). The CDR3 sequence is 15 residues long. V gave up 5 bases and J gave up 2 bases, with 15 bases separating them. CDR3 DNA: TGTGCCAGTAGTCCGCCTCGGGGACCGAACTATGGCTACACCTTC. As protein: CASSPPRGPNYGYTF.

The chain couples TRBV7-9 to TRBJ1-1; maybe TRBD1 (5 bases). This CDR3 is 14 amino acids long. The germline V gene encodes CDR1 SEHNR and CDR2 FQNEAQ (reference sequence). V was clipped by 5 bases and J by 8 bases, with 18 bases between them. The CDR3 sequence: CASSPRGDGSEAFF. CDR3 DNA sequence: TGTGCCAGCAGCCCTAGGGGCGACGGTTCCGAAGCTTTCTTT.

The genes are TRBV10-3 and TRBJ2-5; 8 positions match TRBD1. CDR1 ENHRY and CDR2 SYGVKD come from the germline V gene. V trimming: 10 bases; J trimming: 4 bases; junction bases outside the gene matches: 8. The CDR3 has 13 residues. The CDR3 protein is CATGQGGGETQYF. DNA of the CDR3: TGTGCCACCGGACAGGGAGGAGGAGAGACCCAGTACTTC.

CDR3 loop: CASSPAGVMNTEAFF. In nucleotides, the CDR3 is TGTGCCAGCAGCCCCGCCGGGGTGATGAACACTGAAGCTTTCTTT. V and J are TRBV27 and TRBJ1-1; D gene uncertain. The germline V and J ends were trimmed by 6 bases and 0 bases, with 14 bases remaining between them. Germline V gives CDR1 MNHEY, CDR2 SMNVEV (reference sequence). This CDR3 is 15 amino acids long.

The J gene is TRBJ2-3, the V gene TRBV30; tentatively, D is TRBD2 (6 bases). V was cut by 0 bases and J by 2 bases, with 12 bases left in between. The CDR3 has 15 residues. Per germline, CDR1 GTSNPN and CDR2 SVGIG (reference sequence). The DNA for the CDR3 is TGTGCCTGGAGTGTACAAGGAGGGCCCACAGATACGCAGTATTTT. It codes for CAWSVQGGPTDTQYF.

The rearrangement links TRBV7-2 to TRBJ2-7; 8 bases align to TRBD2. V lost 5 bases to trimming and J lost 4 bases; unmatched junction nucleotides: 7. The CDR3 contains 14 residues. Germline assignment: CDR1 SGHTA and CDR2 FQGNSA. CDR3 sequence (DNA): TGTGCCAGCAGCATCAGCGGGAGTCAGTACGAGCAGTACTTC. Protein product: CASSISGSQYEQYF.

This CDR3 is CAISVRGLEQYF. CDR3 coding DNA: TGTGCCATCAGTGTGAGGGGGCTGGAGCAGTACTTC. The chain carries TRBV10-3 and TRBJ2-7; TRBD1 aligns across 7 bases. V lost 4 bases, J lost 7 bases, and 4 bases stayed unmatched. CDR1 is ENHRY, CDR2 SYGVKD, per germline. The CDR3 has 12 residues.